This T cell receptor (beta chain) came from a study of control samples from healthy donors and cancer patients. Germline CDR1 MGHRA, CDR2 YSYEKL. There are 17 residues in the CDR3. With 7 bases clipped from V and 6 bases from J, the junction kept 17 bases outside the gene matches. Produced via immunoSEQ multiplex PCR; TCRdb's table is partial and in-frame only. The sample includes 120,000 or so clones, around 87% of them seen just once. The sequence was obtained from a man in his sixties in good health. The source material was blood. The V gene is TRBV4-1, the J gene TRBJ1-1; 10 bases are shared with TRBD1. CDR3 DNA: TGCGCCAGCACTCTAGTCCCGGGACAGGGGATGCTCGCTGAAGCTTTCTTT. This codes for CASTLVPGQGMLAEAFF.